This TCR beta chain emerged from a study of monozygotic twins with inflammatory bowel disease. Study-level points and caveats: It was in IBD patients that TCRbeta diversity (inverse Simpson) was lower than in healthy co-twins.

For each CDR3 protein, TCRdb gives one entry from its re-call of the 5' RACE reads, without DNA. This sample's clone table lists around 400,000 distinct CDR3 sequences. In regard to this clonotype: Its cognate antigen is unknown.

Sequenced material: blood. The sequence was collected from a human donor with ulcerative colitis or Crohn's disease, or a healthy co-twin of an affected twin (not recorded which).

CDR3 sequence reads: CASSLGGTSDYNEQFF. This sequence joins TRBV5-1 and TRBJ2-1; the TCRdb call, TRBD2, lacks DNA for checking. Germline loops: CDR1 SGHRS, CDR2 YFSETQ. The CDR3 has 16 residues.